The T cell receptor (beta chain) described here comes from a study of regulatory T cells in long-lasting Graves disease. General study points: Under persistent disease, TRBV28, TRBJ1-2 and TRBJ2-5 were used preferentially.

The authors built TCR beta libraries using iRepertoire HTBI primers and Arm-PCR of CDR3 regions. TCRdb used MiXCR to reprocess the multiplex PCR reads, holding one entry per CDR3 protein. The repertoire holds about 540,000 distinct CDR3 sequences, with roughly 13% as singletons. This clonotype was seen many times. Its specificity is unknown. The CDR3 loop spans 16 amino acids. V gave up 6 bases and J gave up 4 bases, with 21 bases separating them. The germline gives CDR1 MNHEY, CDR2 SMNVEV (reference sequence). As for time point: newly diagnosed GD, antithyroid drugs for less than 3 months. The TCR library was made from RNA that had been extracted from PBMCs in TRIzol. The patients were drawn from one endocrinology department in Xi'an, China. The sample also formed part of further work on T cells in Graves' hyperthyroidism and ophthalmopathy. That source notes: Subjects aged 18 to 65 presented with newly diagnosed hyperthyroidism of less than 2 months' duration. Most clonotypes expanded in thyroid above 0.001 were likewise present in blood.

Material: peripheral blood mononuclear cells (PBMCs), obtained at new diagnosis, from a patient treated with antithyroid drugs. This chain connects TRBV27 to TRBJ1-1, with D maybe TRBD1 (5 bases). The clonotype originates from a man aged 25 to 45 with Graves disease. CDR3 residues: CASRTIAKGSSTEAFF. The CDR3 region has the DNA TGTGCCAGCAGGACTATTGCCAAGGGGAGTTCCACTGAAGCTTTCTTT.